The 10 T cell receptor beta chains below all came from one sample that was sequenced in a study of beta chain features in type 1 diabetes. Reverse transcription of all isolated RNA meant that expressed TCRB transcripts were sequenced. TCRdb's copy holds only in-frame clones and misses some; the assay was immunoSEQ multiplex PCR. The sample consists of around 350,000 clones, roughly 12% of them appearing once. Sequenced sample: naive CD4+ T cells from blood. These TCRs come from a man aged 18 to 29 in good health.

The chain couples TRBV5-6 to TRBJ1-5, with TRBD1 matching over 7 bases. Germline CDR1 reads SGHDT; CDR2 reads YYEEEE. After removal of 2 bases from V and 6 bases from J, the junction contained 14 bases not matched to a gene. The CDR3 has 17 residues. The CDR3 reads CASSFWGIPGGSQPQHF. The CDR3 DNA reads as TGTGCCAGCAGCTTTTGGGGTATCCCAGGGGGAAGTCAGCCCCAGCATTTT.

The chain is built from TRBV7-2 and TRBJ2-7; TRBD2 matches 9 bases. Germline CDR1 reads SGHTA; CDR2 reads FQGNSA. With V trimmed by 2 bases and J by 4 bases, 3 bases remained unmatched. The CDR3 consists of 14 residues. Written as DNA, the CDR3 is TGTGCCAGCAGCTTACGGCGGGAGGGGTACGAGCAGTACTTC. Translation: CASSLRREGYEQYF.

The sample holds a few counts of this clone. The CDR3 region is CASSAHRVGYSGANVLTF. For the CDR3, the DNA is TGTGCCAGCAGTGCTCACAGGGTAGGGTACTCTGGGGCCAACGTCCTGACTTTC. The chain carries TRBV25-1 and TRBJ2-6; tentative D call: TRBD1 (6 bases). CDR1 and CDR2 (germline): MGHDK, SYGVNS. V was cut by 4 bases and J by 0 bases, with 16 bases left in between. The CDR3 loop spans 18 amino acids.

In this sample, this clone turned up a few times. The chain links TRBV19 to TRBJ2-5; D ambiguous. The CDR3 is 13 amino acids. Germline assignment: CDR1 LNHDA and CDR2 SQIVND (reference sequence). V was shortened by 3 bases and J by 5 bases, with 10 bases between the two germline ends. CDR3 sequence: CASSIQTRETQYF. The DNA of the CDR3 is TGTGCCAGTAGTATTCAAACCCGGGAGACCCAGTACTTC.

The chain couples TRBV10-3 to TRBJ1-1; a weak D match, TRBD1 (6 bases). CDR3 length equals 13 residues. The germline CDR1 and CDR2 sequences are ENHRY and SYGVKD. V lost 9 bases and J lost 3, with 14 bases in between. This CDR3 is CAMSGGDYTEAFF. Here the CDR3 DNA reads TGTGCCATGTCTGGGGGCGATTACACTGAAGCTTTCTTT.

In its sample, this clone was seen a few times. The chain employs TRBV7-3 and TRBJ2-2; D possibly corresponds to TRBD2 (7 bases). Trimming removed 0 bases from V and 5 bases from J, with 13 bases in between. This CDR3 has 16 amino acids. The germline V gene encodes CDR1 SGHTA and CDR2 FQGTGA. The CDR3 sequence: CASSLTGGRRTGELFF. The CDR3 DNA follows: TGTGCCAGCAGCTTAACGGGGGGGCGTCGGACCGGGGAGCTGTTTTTT.

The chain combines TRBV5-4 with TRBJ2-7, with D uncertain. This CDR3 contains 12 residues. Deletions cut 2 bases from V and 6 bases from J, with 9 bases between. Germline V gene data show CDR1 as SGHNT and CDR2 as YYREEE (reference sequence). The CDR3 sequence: CASSFPRREQYF. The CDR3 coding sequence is TGTGCCAGCAGCTTCCCCAGGCGCGAGCAGTACTTC. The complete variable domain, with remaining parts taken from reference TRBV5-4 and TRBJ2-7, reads ETGVTQSPTHLIKTRGQQVTLRCSSQSGHNTVSWYQQALGQGPQFIFQYYREEENGRGNFPPRFSGLQFPNYSSELNVNALELDDSALYLCASSFPRREQYFGPGTRLTVT.

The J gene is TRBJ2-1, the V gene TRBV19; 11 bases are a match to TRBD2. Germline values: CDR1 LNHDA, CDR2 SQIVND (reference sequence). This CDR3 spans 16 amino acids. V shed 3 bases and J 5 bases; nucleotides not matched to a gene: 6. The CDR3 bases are TGTGCCAGTAGTATCTCCGGGACTAGCGGTCACAATGAGCAGTTCTTC. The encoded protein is CASSISGTSGHNEQFF.

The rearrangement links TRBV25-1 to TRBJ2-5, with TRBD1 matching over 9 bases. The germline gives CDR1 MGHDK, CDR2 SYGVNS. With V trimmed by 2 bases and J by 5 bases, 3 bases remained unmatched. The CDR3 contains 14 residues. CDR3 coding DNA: TGTGCCAGCAGTGAAACAGGGGGCCGGGAGACCCAGTACTTC. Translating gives CASSETGGRETQYF.

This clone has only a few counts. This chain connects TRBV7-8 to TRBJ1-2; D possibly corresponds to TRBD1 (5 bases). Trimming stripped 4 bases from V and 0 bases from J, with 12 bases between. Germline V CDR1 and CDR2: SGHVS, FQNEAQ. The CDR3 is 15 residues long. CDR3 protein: CASSSRTLANYGYTF. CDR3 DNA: TGTGCCAGCAGCTCTCGGACACTCGCTAACTATGGCTACACCTTC.